The T cell receptor beta chain described here comes from a study of blood T cell repertoires in COVID-19 (dated by TCRdb to 2018 to 2020). Regarding the research as a whole: Samples covering the acute and convalescent phases of COVID-19 were provided by collaborators in the United States, Italy and Spain. The prospective study material was composed of cDNA or gDNA derived from T cells, B-cell-depleted T cells, or PBMCs. Subjects who had been exposed to COVID-19, were actively infected with it, or had recovered from it provided the deeply sampled blood TCRbeta repertoires that made up the dataset. The repertoires were released in a freely available public database meant as a resource for research on the immune response to SARS-CoV-2. Samples were obtained from the ongoing ImmuneRACE study (first 160 participants) and from over 1,000 subjects provided by 6 global collaborators. The sample metadata nearly always contained a de-identified subject ID, COVID-19 status, age in years and sex. Where HLA class I and class II types were available, the types were taken from metadata supplied by the sample provider, not from assay-based typing. General study outcomes and caveats: How much clinical and demographic metadata was included differed by source and by participant, and the metadata was provided uncurated.

TCRbeta CDR3 regions were amplified from genomic DNA using the immunoSEQ Assay, a bias-controlled multiplex PCR. In the authors' own workflow: Nucleated cell counts per sample were estimated from amplification of reference gene primers within the assay. To quantify the absolute abundance of each unique TCRbeta CDR3 rearrangement, sequence reads were collapsed and filtered. Productive Simpson clonality was computed per sample as the square root of Simpson's diversity index over productive rearrangements. Held by TCRdb, this immuneACCESS table contains in-frame sequences only and omits some clones. Under half of the omission traces to an unresolved V gene where checked; the cause of the rest is unknown. The D gene and trimming were derived from the DNA, and the V and J assignments and clone size from that table. The sample table lists about 130,000 clones, 81% of them with a count of one. Clones ranked in the top ten supply approximately 17% of the sample.

In the case of this clone: Its recognized antigen is unknown. The sample holds no much larger clone one base away, and base qualities are not on file.

At one collaborating source in Seattle, patients were enrolled during active infection and were followed longitudinally through the course of disease. The collaborating institutions used their own protocols to collect whole blood in K2EDTA tubes. For TCRbeta analysis, collaborators shipped samples as frozen whole blood, isolated PBMCs, or DNA extracted from either of those sample types. CDR1 SGHRS and CDR2 YFSETQ are derived from the germline V gene. Trimming accounts for 4 bases at V and 6 bases at J, while the number of junction bases matched to no gene is 4. Including cysteine and phenylalanine, the CDR3 has 13 amino acids. The kept DNA is CDR3 alone, 39 bases in frame from the first base.

Sequenced input: peripheral blood. The sequence was collected from a young man with COVID-19, enrolled during active disease. The V and J genes are TRBV5-1 and TRBJ2-7; TRBD1 agrees with 10 junctional bases. The DNA sequence is as follows: TGCGCCAGCAGCATGACAGGGGGCGCCGAGCAGTACTTC. Its translation reads: CASSMTGGAEQYF.